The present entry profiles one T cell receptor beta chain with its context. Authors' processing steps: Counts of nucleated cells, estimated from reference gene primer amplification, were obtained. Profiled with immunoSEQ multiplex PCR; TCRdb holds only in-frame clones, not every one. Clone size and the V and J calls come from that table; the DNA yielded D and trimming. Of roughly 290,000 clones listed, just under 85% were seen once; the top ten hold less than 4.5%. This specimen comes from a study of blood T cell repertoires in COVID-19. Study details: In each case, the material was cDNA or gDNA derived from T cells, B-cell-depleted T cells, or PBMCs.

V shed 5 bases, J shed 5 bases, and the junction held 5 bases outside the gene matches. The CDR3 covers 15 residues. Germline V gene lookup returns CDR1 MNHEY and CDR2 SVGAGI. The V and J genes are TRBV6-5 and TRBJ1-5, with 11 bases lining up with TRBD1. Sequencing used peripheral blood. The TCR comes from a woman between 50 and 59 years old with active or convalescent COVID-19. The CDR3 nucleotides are TGTGCCAGCAGTCGGGACAGGGGGACGGATCAGCCCCAGCATTTT. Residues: CASSRDRGTDQPQHF.